This T cell receptor beta chain was obtained from a study of T cells after yellow fever vaccination. TCRdb itself ran the 5' RACE reads through MiXCR, one entry per CDR3 protein. The table includes 200,000 to 250,000 distinct CDR3 sequences, less than 9% detected once. The CDR3 loop spans 15 amino acids. V trimming: 3 bases; J trimming: 1 base; junction bases outside the gene matches: 2. Germline CDR1 and CDR2: MNHEY and SMNVEV (reference sequence). In its sample, this clonotype was seen a few times. This chain joins TRBV27 and TRBJ2-2; 7 positions agree with TRBD2. Sequenced material: CD4+ T cells sorted from PBMCs, taken 15 days after the yellow fever booster vaccination. The clonotype was recovered from a man aged 30-40 years who received the YFV17D yellow fever vaccine. CDR3 protein: CASSFERGNTGELFF. The CDR3 DNA sequence: TGTGCCAGCAGTTTTGAGCGGGGGAACACCGGGGAGCTGTTTTTT.